This T cell receptor (beta chain) was observed in a study of cytomegalovirus exposure and HLA in healthy donors. Study-level results: Researchers catalogued approximately 160 TCR beta chains as cytomegalovirus-associated. Versus the roughly 700-donor mean, an Asian-associated ancestry cluster reportedly showed fewer N-insertions in a later analysis. Researchers had no immune exposure information except CMV serostatus available.

Of note for this clone: Antigen unknown.

Each of the donors was a healthy bone marrow donor. CDR3 size: 15 residues. V lost 6 bases to trimming and J lost 5 bases, with 16 bases between them. CDR1 LNHDA and CDR2 SQIVND come from the germline V gene (reference sequence). Primers for the PCR totalled 60 Vbeta and 13 Jbeta. Generated by immunoSEQ multiplex PCR, the TCRdb table keeps only in-frame clones and is missing some. The sample contains 100,000 to 150,000 clones, 80% of which appear only once. V is TRBV19 and J is TRBJ2-2; TRBD2 might be the D (5 bases). The sample consisted of PBMCs. The clonotype was recovered from a male donor in good health and CMV-seronegative. The CDR3 reads CASSSPGMRTGELFF. The CDR3 DNA sequence: TGTGCCAGTAGCTCCCCGGGGATGAGGACCGGGGAGCTGTTTTTT.